The T cell receptor (beta chain) described here comes from a study of T-cell reconstitution after alpha-beta-depleted transplantation in children. The V and J ends lost 7 bases and 3 bases respectively, with 7 bases between them. Germline loops: CDR1 LNHDA, CDR2 SQIVND (reference sequence). This CDR3 region has 11 residues. A library of TCRbeta sequences, prepared with unique molecular identifiers, was generated. MiXCR, run by TCRdb on the PCR reads, gives a single entry per CDR3 protein. The sample includes about 540,000 distinct CDR3 sequences, about a sixth of them seen just once. This TCR derives from a human donor who donated a stem cell graft to a child with acute lymphoblastic leukemia. The sequenced sample was PBMCs from the stem cell graft donor, obtained from the stem cell graft. The chain links TRBV19 to TRBJ2-7; D not certain. Here the CDR3 reads CASIGVYEQYF. The DNA of the CDR3 is TGTGCCAGTATTGGAGTCTACGAGCAGTACTTC.